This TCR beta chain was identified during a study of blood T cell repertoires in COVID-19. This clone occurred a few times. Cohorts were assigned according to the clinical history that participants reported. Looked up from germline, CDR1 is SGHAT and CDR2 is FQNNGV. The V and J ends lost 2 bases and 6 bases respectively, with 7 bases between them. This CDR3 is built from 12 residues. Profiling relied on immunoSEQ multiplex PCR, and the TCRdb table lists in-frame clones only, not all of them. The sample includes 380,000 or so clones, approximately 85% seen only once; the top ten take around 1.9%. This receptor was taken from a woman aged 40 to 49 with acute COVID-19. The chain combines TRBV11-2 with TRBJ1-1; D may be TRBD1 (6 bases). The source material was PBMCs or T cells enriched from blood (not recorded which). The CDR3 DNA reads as TGTGCCAGCAGCTTATCAGGGGCTGAAGCTTTCTTT. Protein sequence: CASSLSGAEAFF.